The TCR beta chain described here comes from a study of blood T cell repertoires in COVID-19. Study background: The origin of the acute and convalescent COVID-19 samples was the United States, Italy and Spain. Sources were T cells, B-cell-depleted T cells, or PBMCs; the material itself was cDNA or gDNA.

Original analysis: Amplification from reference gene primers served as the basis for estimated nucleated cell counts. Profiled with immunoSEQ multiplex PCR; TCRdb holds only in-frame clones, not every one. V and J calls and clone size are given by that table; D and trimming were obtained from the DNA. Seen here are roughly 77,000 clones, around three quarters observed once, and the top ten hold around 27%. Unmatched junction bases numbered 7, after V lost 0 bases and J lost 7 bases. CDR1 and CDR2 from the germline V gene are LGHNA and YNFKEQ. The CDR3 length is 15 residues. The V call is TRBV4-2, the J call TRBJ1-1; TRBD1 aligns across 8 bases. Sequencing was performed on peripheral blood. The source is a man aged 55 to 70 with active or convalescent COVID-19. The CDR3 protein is CASSQDITGGFEAFF. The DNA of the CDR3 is TGTGCCAGCAGCCAAGATATAACAGGGGGTTTTGAAGCTTTCTTT.